Listed below are T cell receptor beta chains from one sample, sequenced in a study of blood T cell repertoires in COVID-19. The method was immunoSEQ multiplex PCR; TCRdb's version includes in-frame clones alone and lacks a portion of them. The table includes approximately 170,000 clones, about 85% detected once. Source material: peripheral blood. These receptors were collected from a man in his 60s with acute or convalescent COVID-19. CDR3s include the opening cysteine and the closing phenylalanine or tryptophan. Each record gives: CDR3 protein, V gene, J gene.

CASSKRQGSVRTDTQYF	TRBV19	TRBJ2-3
CASTPSHGMSYEQYF	TRBV6-5	TRBJ2-7
CASSLFLAGVGNEQFF	TRBV6-2/TRBV6-3	TRBJ2-1
CASSYSLRGSGNTIYF	TRBV6-5	TRBJ1-3
CASSEAVRPFGYEKLFF	TRBV6-1	TRBJ1-4
CAISANREYNEQFF	TRBV10-3	TRBJ2-1
CAWSPGLYGYTF	TRBV30	TRBJ1-2
CASSQRSGNTIYF	TRBV3-1/TRBV3-2	TRBJ1-3
CASSPGQGRRTEAFF	TRBV14	TRBJ1-1
CASSYSRTGSSYEQYF	TRBV6-2/TRBV6-3	TRBJ2-7
CASSIRPHTEAFF	TRBV19	TRBJ1-1
CASSPGTSGHPLWNEQFF	TRBV9	TRBJ2-1
CATRRGEEAFF	TRBV24-1	TRBJ1-1
CASSQPGTGYPNEKLFF	TRBV5-1	TRBJ1-4
CASSLERTGGRDTQYF	TRBV5-1	TRBJ2-3
CASSLEPGNTIYF	TRBV5-1	TRBJ1-3
CASSINRDRASNEQFF	TRBV5-1	TRBJ2-1
CSATQNEKLFF	TRBV20-1	TRBJ1-4
CASSAPGTDGPMAGNTIYF	TRBV19	TRBJ1-3
CASSEGYGRGGRNEQFF	TRBV25-1	TRBJ2-1
CASAGTGAPNEKLFF	TRBV6-4	TRBJ1-4
CASSTGLAGANEQFF	TRBV9	TRBJ2-1
CSPMRAGGNTEAFF	TRBV29-1	TRBJ1-1
CASSFTNNEQFF	TRBV7-9	TRBJ2-1
CASRVHESLAGEETQYF	TRBV10-1	TRBJ2-5
CASSLSPGVNSPLHF	TRBV5-1	TRBJ1-6
CASSLVFETQYF	TRBV5-1	TRBJ2-5
CASSLTGTGSTEAFF	TRBV7-9	TRBJ1-1
CASRRTSTNYGYTF	TRBV6-5	TRBJ1-2
CASSRRGRETQYF	TRBV12-3/TRBV12-4	TRBJ2-5
CASSIVRTGELFF	TRBV19	TRBJ2-2
CASSQERGVVVNEQFF	TRBV14	TRBJ2-1
CASSVTARADYGYTF	TRBV9	TRBJ1-2
CASREDSYGYTF	TRBV2	TRBJ1-2
CASSFSGMNTGELFF	TRBV5-1	TRBJ2-2
CASSLGAGKTYNEQFF	TRBV7-2	TRBJ2-1
CASSLDGTDTQYF	TRBV5-1	TRBJ2-3
CATRTGYEQYF	TRBV19	TRBJ2-7
CASSLAGQTYNEQFF	TRBV7-8	TRBJ2-1
CASSDNEDSEAFF	TRBV6-5	TRBJ1-1
CASSQGINTGELFF	TRBV3-1/TRBV3-2	TRBJ2-2
CASSLGTQNTEAFF	TRBV7-2	TRBJ1-1